The 5 T cell receptor beta chains listed next were all sequenced from one sample in a study of cytomegalovirus exposure and HLA in healthy donors. PCR involved 60 Vbeta and 13 Jbeta primers. Repertoires were generated with immunoSEQ multiplex PCR, while TCRdb's copy carries only in-frame clones and drops some. The sample consists of 100,000 to 150,000 clones, 60% to 85% of them appearing once. Sequenced input: PBMCs. These receptors all come from a woman under 30 in good health and CMV-seronegative.

V is TRBV2 and J is TRBJ2-1, with 10 bases that match TRBD2. The length of the CDR3 is 15 residues. V shed 5 bases and J 11 bases; nucleotides not matched to a gene: 12. CDR1 SNHLY and CDR2 FYNNEI come from the germline V gene. CDR3 sequence: CASSTEGLAGAKQFF. The CDR3 DNA reads TGTGCCAGCAGTACCGAGGGGCTAGCGGGAGCTAAGCAGTTCTTC.

Concerning this clone itself: In the same sample, other DNA sequences code for this CDR3. The chain uses TRBV4-1 and TRBJ2-7; TRBD1 matches at 7 bases. The CDR3 runs 14 residues. Germline CDR1 is MGHRA and CDR2 is YSYEKL. V trimming: 4 bases; J trimming: 0 bases; junction bases outside the gene matches: 3. CDR3 nucleotide sequence: TGCGCCAGCAGCCCCAGGGACAGCTCCTACGAGCAGTACTTC. Translation: CASSPRDSSYEQYF.

The chain couples TRBV7-9 to TRBJ2-1, with unresolved D. Trimming removed 5 bases from V and 3 bases from J, with 14 bases in between. The CDR3 contains 15 residues. CDR1 SEHNR and CDR2 FQNEAQ come from the germline V gene (reference sequence). CDR3 DNA: TGTGCCAGCAGCCCTTTTGGGTGGAGCTACAATGAGCAGTTCTTC. Residues: CASSPFGWSYNEQFF. Variable domain in full (rest from reference TRBV7-9 and TRBJ2-1): DTGVSQNPRHKITKRGQNVTFRCDPISEHNRLYWYRQTLGQGPEFLTYFQNEAQLEKSRLLSDRFSAERPKGSFSTLEIQRTEQGDSAMYLCASSPFGWSYNEQFFGPGTRLTVL.

The gene calls are TRBV29-1 and TRBJ2-7, with 11 bases identical to TRBD1. Germline lookup yields CDR1 SQVTM and CDR2 ANQGSEA. The CDR3 loop spans 13 amino acids. With 6 bases clipped from V and 5 bases from J, the junction kept 6 bases outside the gene matches. The CDR3 DNA reads as TGCAGCGTCCGGACAGGGGGCGAAGACGAGCAGTACTTC. Residues: CSVRTGGEDEQYF.

This chain uses TRBV7-2 with TRBJ1-5; D ambiguous. V dropped 1 base and J dropped 3 bases, with 4 bases sitting between them. Germline-derived CDR1 and CDR2 are SGHTA and FQGNSA. CDR3 length equals 13 residues. The CDR3 sequence: CASSLEPNQPQHF. CDR3 nucleotide sequence: TGTGCCAGCAGCTTAGAGCCCAATCAGCCCCAGCATTTT. Supplemented by reference TRBV7-2 and TRBJ1-5, the full variable domain reads GAGVSQSPSNKVTEKGKDVELRCDPISGHTALYWYRQSLGQGLEFLIYFQGNSAPDKSGLPSDRFSAERTGGSVSTLTIQRTQQEDSAVYLCASSLEPNQPQHFGDGTRLSIL.